Shown below are 4 T cell receptor beta chains from a single sample sequenced in a study of cytomegalovirus exposure and HLA in healthy donors. The PCR employed 60 Vbeta primers together with 13 Jbeta primers. Profiled with immunoSEQ multiplex PCR; TCRdb holds only in-frame clones, not every one. With roughly 120,000 clones in the sample, the ten largest clones hold 3% to 4.5%. The sample taken for sequencing was PBMCs. All receptors derive from a man aged 18 to 29 in good health and CMV-seronegative.

V gene TRBV6-1 combines with J gene TRBJ1-3, with 7 bases aligning to TRBD1. Germline values: CDR1 MNHNS, CDR2 SASEGT. This CDR3 contains 19 residues. J gave up 2 bases and V 0 bases, and 13 bases lay outside the gene matches. The CDR3 spells CASSEAYARAGGPGNTIYF. CDR3 nucleotide sequence: TGTGCCAGCAGTGAAGCCTACGCGAGAGCAGGGGGGCCTGGAAACACCATATATTTT.

CDR3 amino acids: CASTIKNTPNTGELFF. CDR3 in DNA: TGTGCCAGCACCATAAAAAATACACCGAACACCGGGGAGCTGTTTTTT. The chain uses TRBV5-4 and TRBJ2-2; no definite D call. V shed 6 bases and J shed 0 bases, with 15 bases lying between them. This CDR3 is built from 16 residues. CDR1 and CDR2 (germline): SGHNT, YYREEE (reference sequence).

V and J are TRBV29-1 and TRBJ2-7, with 8 bases matching TRBD1. This CDR3 region has 14 residues. The V segment lost 8 bases and the J segment 2 bases; nucleotides outside the gene matches: 11. In germline, CDR1 is SQVTM, CDR2 ANQGSEA. The CDR3 DNA reads TGCAGCATTAAGACAGGGGCTTACCCCTACGAGCAGTACTTC. It specifies CSIKTGAYPYEQYF.

This chain links TRBV9 with TRBJ1-2; D might be TRBD1 (5 bases). Germline V gene sequence: CDR1 SGDLS, CDR2 YYNGEE. The CDR3 spans 14 residues. V was trimmed by 4 bases and J by 8 bases, leaving 18 bases between them. Here the CDR3 reads CASSYGGSSRGYTF. The CDR3 DNA is TGTGCCAGCAGCTACGGGGGTAGTTCACGCGGCTACACCTTC.